The rows below give T cell receptor beta chains drawn from one sample of a study of T cell changes during pregnancy in multiple sclerosis. Data came from immunoSEQ multiplex PCR; TCRdb stores just in-frame clones and leaves some out. The table includes approximately 41,000 clones, about 88% detected once. The sample consisted of CD4+ T cells from peripheral blood mononuclear cells, taken in the first trimester of pregnancy. These receptors originate from a female donor with multiple sclerosis, enrolled in a pregnancy study. Each CDR3 is given with its conserved first and last residue. Each record gives: clone size, D gene, J gene, V gene, CDR3 DNA, CDR3 protein. D genes are given only for firm matches. Clone size appears in some rows only: once, few, many, or a class for an expanded clone.

. | TRBD2 | TRBJ2-3 | TRBV10-1 | TGCGCCAGCAGTCAGGGACTAGCGGGAGTGAGCACAGATACGCAGTATTTT | CASSQGLAGVSTDTQYF
once | . | TRBJ2-7 | TRBV6-5 | TGTGCCAGCACCACAAGATTCTGGAGTTTCTACGAGCAGTACTTC | CASTTRFWSFYEQYF
. | . | TRBJ1-2 | TRBV4-1 | TGCGCCAGCAGCCAAACGGGAGGCAGAATCAACTATGGCTACACCTTC | CASSQTGGRINYGYTF
. | TRBD2 | TRBJ2-4 | TRBV19 | TGTGCCAGTAGTATAGGTCTAGCGGACATTCAGTACTTC | CASSIGLADIQYF
. | TRBD1 | TRBJ1-4 | TRBV4-3 | TGCGCCAGCAGCCAACCGGACAGGGAAGATGAAAAACTGTTTTTT | CASSQPDREDEKLFF
few | TRBD1 | TRBJ2-7 | TRBV28 | TGTGCCAGCAGGACAGGGGGCGGATACGAGCAGTACTTC | CASRTGGGYEQYF
. | TRBD2 | TRBJ2-3 | TRBV5-1 | TGCGCCAGCAGCGGAGTAGCGGGAGGGGGGACAGATACGCAGTATTTT | CASSGVAGGGTDTQYF
once | TRBD1 | TRBJ2-1 | TRBV29-1 | TGCAGCGCCCGGACAGGGGTTTTTGGGAGGGCAAACTACAATGAGCAGTTCTTC | CSARTGVFGRANYNEQFF
few | . | TRBJ1-4 | TRBV19 | TGTGCCAGTAGTATCGGCGGGAATGAAAAACTGTTTTTT | CASSIGGNEKLFF
. | TRBD1 | TRBJ2-2 | TRBV28 | TGTGCCAGCAGTCCGCCACAGGGGGCGGGTGGAACCGGGGAGCTGTTTTTT | CASSPPQGAGGTGELFF
once | . | TRBJ2-7 | TRBV29-1 | TGCAGCGTGAGGATCACGTCCTCCTACGAGCAGTACTTC | CSVRITSSYEQYF
. | TRBD1 | TRBJ2-1 | TRBV7-9 | TGTGCCAGCAGCTCTACAGGGGATCACGAGCAGTTCTTC | CASSSTGDHEQFF
. | TRBD1 | TRBJ1-2 | TRBV5-4 | TGTGCCAGCAGCTTGCTTGGTGGCAGGGGGCACTATGGCTACACCTTC | CASSLLGGRGHYGYTF
. | TRBD2 | TRBJ2-5 | TRBV27 | TGTGCCAGCAGTGAGCTAGCGGGAGGGCCGAAAGAGCAGTACTTC | CASSELAGGPKEQYF
. | . | TRBJ1-4 | TRBV4-3 | TGCGCCAGCAGCCAAGGGGGTGGAGGTGAAAAACTGTTTTTT | CASSQGGGGEKLFF
once | TRBD1 | TRBJ2-7 | TRBV7-6 | TGTGCCAGCAGCCCCCCGACAGGGAGCACCTACGAGCAGTACTTC | CASSPPTGSTYEQYF
. | TRBD1 | TRBJ1-2 | TRBV28 | TGTGCCAGCAGCCCCCCGGGACAGGGGAAGACGGGCTACACCTTC | CASSPPGQGKTGYTF
. | . | TRBJ1-1 | TRBV30 | TGTGCCTGGAGCAGGGGTGTGGACACTGAAGCTTTCTTT | CAWSRGVDTEAFF
. | TRBD1 | TRBJ2-2 | TRBV6-1 | TGTGCCAGCAGTGCGACGGGACAGGTGAACACCGGGGAGCTGTTTTTT | CASSATGQVNTGELFF
. | . | TRBJ1-1 | TRBV6-5 | TGTGCCAGCAGTTATACAGGTTTCATGAACACTGAAGCTTTCTTT | CASSYTGFMNTEAFF
. | . | TRBJ2-3 | TRBV5-6 | TGTGCCAGCAGCCTTGACAGGGGGCGGGAGGGAGCAGATACGCAGTATTTT | CASSLDRGREGADTQYF
. | . | TRBJ1-5 | TRBV28 | TGTGCCAGCAGTGAAATGACAGTCGGGAGTGAACCCCAGCATTTT | CASSEMTVGSEPQHF
. | . | TRBJ2-2 | TRBV23-1 | TGCGCCAGCAGTCGGGGGGGACAGGTGAACACCGGGGAGCTGTTTTTT | CASSRGGQVNTGELFF
. | TRBD1 | TRBJ2-7 | TRBV19 | TGTGCCAGTAGTCGCGGACAGGGATCTTACGAGCAGTACTTC | CASSRGQGSYEQYF
. | . | TRBJ1-2 | TRBV6-6 | TGTGCCAGCAGTGTAGAACAGGGCTTCTATGGCTACACCTTC | CASSVEQGFYGYTF
. | . | TRBJ2-3 | TRBV29-1 | TGCAGCGTTACCTTGCGTATAACAGATACGCAGTATTTT | CSVTLRITDTQYF
. | . | TRBJ2-2 | TRBV5-6 | TGTGCCAGCAGCTTGGATCCCGGGGTTAAGACCGGGGAGCTGTTTTTT | CASSLDPGVKTGELFF
. | . | TRBJ1-1 | TRBV18 | TGTGCCAGCTCACCACGGGGGCCAGTGTATCTCACTGAAGCTTTCTTT | CASSPRGPVYLTEAFF
. | . | TRBJ2-1 | TRBV5-1 | TGCGCCAGCACAGAGGGTGGGAGGCGTGCAAATGAGCAGTTCTTC | CASTEGGRRANEQFF
. | TRBD1 | TRBJ2-7 | TRBV19 | TGTGCCAGTAGCCAAACAGGGGACGGTGGCGAGCAGTACTTC | CASSQTGDGGEQYF
. | . | TRBJ2-1 | TRBV7-2 | TGTGCCAGCAGCTTAGCGACTACGACGGACTTCAATGAGCAGTTCTTC | CASSLATTTDFNEQFF
. | TRBD1 | TRBJ2-2 | TRBV25-1 | TGTGCCAGCGGGAAGGACAGGTCAAACACCGGGGAGCTGTTTTTT | CASGKDRSNTGELFF
. | . | TRBJ1-2 | TRBV5-4 | TGTGCCAGCAGCTTGGACAGGGAAATTGGTGGCTACACCTTC | CASSLDREIGGYTF